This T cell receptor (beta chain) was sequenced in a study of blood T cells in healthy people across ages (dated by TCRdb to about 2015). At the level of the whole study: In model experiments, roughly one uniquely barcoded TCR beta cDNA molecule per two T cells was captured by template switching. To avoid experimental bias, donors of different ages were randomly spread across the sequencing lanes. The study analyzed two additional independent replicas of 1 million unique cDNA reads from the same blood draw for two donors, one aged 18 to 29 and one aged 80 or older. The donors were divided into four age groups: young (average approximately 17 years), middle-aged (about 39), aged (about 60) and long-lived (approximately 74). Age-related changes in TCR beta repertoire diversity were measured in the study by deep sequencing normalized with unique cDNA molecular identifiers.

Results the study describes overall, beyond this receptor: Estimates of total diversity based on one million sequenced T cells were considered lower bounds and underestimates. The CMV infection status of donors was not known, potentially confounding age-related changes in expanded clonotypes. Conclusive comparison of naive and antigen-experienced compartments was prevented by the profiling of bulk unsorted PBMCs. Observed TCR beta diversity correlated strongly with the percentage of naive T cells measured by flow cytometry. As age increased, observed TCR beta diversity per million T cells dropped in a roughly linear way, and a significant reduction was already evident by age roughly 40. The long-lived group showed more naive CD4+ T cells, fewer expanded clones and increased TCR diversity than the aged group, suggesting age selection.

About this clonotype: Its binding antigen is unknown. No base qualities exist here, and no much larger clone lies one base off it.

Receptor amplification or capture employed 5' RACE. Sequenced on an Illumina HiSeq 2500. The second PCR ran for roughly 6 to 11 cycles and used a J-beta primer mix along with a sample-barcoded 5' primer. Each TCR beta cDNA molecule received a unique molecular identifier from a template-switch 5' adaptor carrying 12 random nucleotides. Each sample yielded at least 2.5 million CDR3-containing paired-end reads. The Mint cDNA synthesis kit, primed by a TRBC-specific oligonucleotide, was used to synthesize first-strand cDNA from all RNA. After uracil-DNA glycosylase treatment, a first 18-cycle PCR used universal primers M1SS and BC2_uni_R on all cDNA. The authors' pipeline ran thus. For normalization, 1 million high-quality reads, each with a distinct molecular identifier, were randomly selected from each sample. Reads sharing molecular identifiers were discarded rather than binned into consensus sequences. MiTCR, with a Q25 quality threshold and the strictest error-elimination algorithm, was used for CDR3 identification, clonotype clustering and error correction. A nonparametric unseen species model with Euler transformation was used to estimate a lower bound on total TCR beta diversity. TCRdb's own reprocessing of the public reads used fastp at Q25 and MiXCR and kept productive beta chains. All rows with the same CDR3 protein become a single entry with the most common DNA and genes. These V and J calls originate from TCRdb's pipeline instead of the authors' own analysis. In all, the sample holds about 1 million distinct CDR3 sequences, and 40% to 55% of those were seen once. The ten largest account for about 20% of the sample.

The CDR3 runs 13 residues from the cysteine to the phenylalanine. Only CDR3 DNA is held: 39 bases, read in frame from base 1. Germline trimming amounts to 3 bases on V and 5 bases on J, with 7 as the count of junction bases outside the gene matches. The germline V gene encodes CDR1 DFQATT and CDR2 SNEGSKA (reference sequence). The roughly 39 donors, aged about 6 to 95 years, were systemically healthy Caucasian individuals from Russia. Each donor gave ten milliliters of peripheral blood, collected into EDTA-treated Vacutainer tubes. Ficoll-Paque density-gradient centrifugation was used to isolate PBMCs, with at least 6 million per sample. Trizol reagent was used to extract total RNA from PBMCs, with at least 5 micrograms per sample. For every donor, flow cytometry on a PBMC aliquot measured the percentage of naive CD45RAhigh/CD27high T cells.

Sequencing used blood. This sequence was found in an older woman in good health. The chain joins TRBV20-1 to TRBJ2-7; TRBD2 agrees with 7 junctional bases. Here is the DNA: TGCAGTGCTAGTGGGGAGGGTTGGAACGAGCAGTACTTC. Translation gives CSASGEGWNEQYF.